The 27 T cell receptor beta chains below come from one sample, sequenced in a study of T cell changes during pregnancy in multiple sclerosis. Generated by immunoSEQ multiplex PCR, the TCRdb table keeps only in-frame clones and is missing some. Of about 100,000 clones listed, approximately 94% are singletons. Sample: peripheral blood, taken before pregnancy. The receptors derive from a female donor with multiple sclerosis, enrolled in a pregnancy study.

This sequence joins TRBV7-9 and TRBJ2-7; 14 bases are shared with TRBD2. The CDR3 length is 17 residues. V dropped 4 bases and J dropped 4; count of bases not matched to a gene: 9. The germline CDR1 and CDR2 sequences are SEHNR and FQNEAQ (reference sequence). The CDR3 DNA is TGTGCCAGCAGCTCCGGGACTAGCGGGAGTTACCCTTACGAGCAGTACTTC. Translated, it gives CASSSGTSGSYPYEQYF.

In DNA form, the CDR3 reads TGCGCCAGCAGCTTGGATGGACAGCTTGGAAACACCATATATTTT. It codes for CASSLDGQLGNTIYF. The rearrangement links TRBV5-1 to TRBJ1-3; TRBD1 is a possible D gene (6 bases). V lost 0 bases, J lost 3 bases, and 10 bases lay in between. This CDR3 spans 15 amino acids. Germline CDR1 reads SGHRS; CDR2 reads YFSETQ. The entire variable domain, with the rest obtained from reference TRBV5-1 and TRBJ1-3, is as follows: KAGVTQTPRYLIKTRGQQVTLSCSPISGHRSVSWYQQTPGQGLQFLFEYFSETQRNKGNFPGRFSGRQFSNSRSEMNVSTLELGDSALYLCASSLDGQLGNTIYFGEGSWLTVV.

V is TRBV4-3 and J is TRBJ2-4; TRBD2 agrees at 9 bases. J was trimmed by 5 bases and V by 1 base; bases with no gene match: 9. The CDR3 is 17 residues long. CDR1 and CDR2 (germline): LGHNA, YSLEER. CDR3 amino acids: CASSQARAGGPQNIQYF. The CDR3 nucleotides are TGCGCCAGCAGCCAAGCCCGGGCGGGAGGGCCCCAAAACATTCAGTACTTC.

The gene calls are TRBV2 and TRBJ1-1; tentative D call: TRBD1 (5 bases). Germline loops: CDR1 SNHLY, CDR2 FYNNEI. V was cut by 2 bases and J by 1 base, with 11 bases left in between. This CDR3 region has 15 residues. The CDR3 sequence is CASSEQTGQNTEAFF. The CDR3 nucleotides read TGTGCCAGCAGTGAACAAACAGGACAGAACACTGAAGCTTTCTTT.

The J gene is TRBJ2-7, the V gene TRBV27, with TRBD2 matching 15 bases. The CDR3 sequence is 18 residues long. V was pared by 4 bases and J by 5 bases, with 12 bases of the junction left unmatched. The germline V gene encodes CDR1 MNHEY and CDR2 SMNVEV (reference sequence). The DNA of the CDR3 is TGTGCCAGCAGTTCCCACCCGGGACTAGCGGGAGGTAAACACGAGCAGTACTTC. Translation: CASSSHPGLAGGKHEQYF.

The genes are TRBV19 and TRBJ2-1; no clear D gene. This CDR3 is 16 amino acids long. CDR1 and CDR2 from the germline V gene are LNHDA and SQIVND (reference sequence). V shed 5 bases and J shed 0 bases, with 14 bases lying between them. CDR3 nucleotide sequence: TGTGCCAGTAGTCTGGCGGCCTATGGCTCCTACAATGAGCAGTTCTTC. Its protein is CASSLAAYGSYNEQFF.

The rearrangement links TRBV30 to TRBJ2-3; 8 nucleotides align to TRBD1. The CDR3 runs 14 residues. From germline, CDR1 is GTSNPN and CDR2 SVGIG (reference sequence). J gave up 2 bases and V 4 bases, and 5 bases lay outside the gene matches. CDR3 sequence: CAWKGGQVTDTQYF. Here the CDR3 DNA reads TGTGCCTGGAAGGGGGGACAGGTCACAGATACGCAGTATTTT.

V and J are TRBV27 and TRBJ1-2; 9 bases are shared with TRBD1. Germline-derived CDR1 and CDR2 are MNHEY and SMNVEV (reference sequence). V was pared by 4 bases and J by 4 bases, with 7 bases of the junction left unmatched. The CDR3 spans 15 residues. The CDR3 DNA reads as TGTGCCAGCAGTTCATGGACAGGGGTTGGCTATGGCTACACCTTC. It translates to CASSSWTGVGYGYTF.

The CDR3 here is CAISVFASGRAKAGEQYF. DNA for the CDR3: TGTGCCATCAGTGTTTTCGCTAGCGGGAGGGCCAAAGCGGGCGAGCAGTACTTC. V usage is TRBV10-3 and J usage is TRBJ2-7, with 12 bases that match TRBD2. Trimming at V came to 4 bases and at J to 6 bases, leaving 16 bases not matched to a gene. Germline V gene lookup returns CDR1 ENHRY and CDR2 SYGVKD. The CDR3 loop spans 18 amino acids.

The chain uses TRBV30 and TRBJ1-5; D is unresolved. The germline V gene encodes CDR1 GTSNPN and CDR2 SVGIG (reference sequence). The CDR3 runs to 13 residues. The germline V and J ends were trimmed by 2 bases and 3 bases, with 8 bases remaining between them. CDR3 sequence (DNA): TGTGCCTGGAGTAACGGGATCAATCAGCCCCAGCATTTT. Residues: CAWSNGINQPQHF.

The V call is TRBV19, the J call TRBJ1-1; no firm D call. The CDR3 totals 14 residues. The V and J ends lost 3 bases and 1 base respectively, with 9 bases between them. Germline CDR1 and CDR2: LNHDA and SQIVND (reference sequence). CDR3 DNA sequence: TGTGCCAGTAGTATGGGTCCAGGGAACACTGAAGCTTTCTTT. It encodes CASSMGPGNTEAFF.

CDR3 DNA sequence: TGTGCCAGCAGCTTCTCGGGCGGGGGAGATACGCAGTATTTT. Its translation: CASSFSGGGDTQYF. V gene TRBV5-4 combines with J gene TRBJ2-3; the match to TRBD2 covers 7 bases. The germline CDR1 and CDR2 sequences are SGHNT and YYREEE (reference sequence). V was clipped by 2 bases and J by 5 bases; unmatched bases: 5. This CDR3 contains 14 residues.

The genes are TRBV7-8 and TRBJ2-1, with TRBD2 as a possible D gene (7 bases). The V and J ends lost 2 bases and 7 bases respectively, with 15 bases between them. The CDR3 spans 15 residues. Germline lookup yields CDR1 SGHVS and CDR2 FQNEAQ. In DNA, the CDR3 is TGTGCCAGCAGCTTACGGGGGGCGCGGGTTAATGAGCAGTTCTTC. Amino acids: CASSLRGARVNEQFF.

The chain is built from TRBV11-2 and TRBJ1-2, with D unresolved. With 5 bases removed from V and 4 bases from J, the gap between germline ends came to 17 bases. This CDR3 has 15 residues. Germline-derived CDR1 and CDR2 are SGHAT and FQNNGV. CDR3 coding DNA: TGTGCCAGCAGCCAGGACGGGTCGGAGGCCTATGGCTACACCTTC. Translating it yields CASSQDGSEAYGYTF.

This chain uses TRBV5-4 with TRBJ2-5; 13 bases are shared with TRBD2. The CDR3 consists of 15 residues. J gave up 5 bases and V 4 bases, and 5 bases lay outside the gene matches. CDR1 and CDR2 from the germline V gene are SGHNT and YYREEE (reference sequence). This CDR3 reads CASSPGLAGRETQYF. The CDR3 DNA reads as TGTGCCAGCAGCCCGGGACTAGCGGGAAGGGAGACCCAGTACTTC.

A single count supports this clone. J is TRBJ2-1 and V is TRBV18, with 11 nucleotides matching TRBD2. Per germline, CDR1 KGHSH and CDR2 LQKENI. This CDR3 region has 17 residues. V shed 3 bases and J 3 bases; nucleotides not matched to a gene: 7. CDR3 region: CASSPKLAGAFYNEQFF. The CDR3 region has the DNA TGTGCCAGCTCACCGAAACTAGCGGGAGCGTTCTACAATGAGCAGTTCTTC. Together with reference TRBV18 and TRBJ2-1, the CDR3 gives the full variable domain: NAGVMQNPRHLVRRRGQEARLRCSPMKGHSHVYWYRQLPEEGLKFMVYLQKENIIDESGMPKERFSAEFPKEGPSILRIQQVVRGDSAAYFCASSPKLAGAFYNEQFFGPGTRLTVL.

The chain has TRBV5-1 and TRBJ2-1; the D gene is possibly TRBD2 (6 bases). Germline V gene lookup returns CDR1 SGHRS and CDR2 YFSETQ. The CDR3 contains 16 residues. V was shortened by 5 bases and J by 4 bases, with 19 bases between the two germline ends. The DNA for the CDR3 is TGCGCCAGCAGGATGAAGGCGGGGACCTTATACAATGAGCAGTTCTTC. This encodes CASRMKAGTLYNEQFF.

V usage is TRBV4-2 and J usage is TRBJ2-7, with D perhaps matching TRBD1 (6 bases). The CDR3 covers 17 residues. The ends were cut back, 2 bases at V and 4 bases at J, with 21 bases in the middle. The germline V gene encodes CDR1 LGHNA and CDR2 YNFKEQ. CDR3 region: CASSQYQGTLQLYEQYF. The DNA of the CDR3 is TGTGCCAGCAGCCAATATCAGGGGACCCTCCAATTATACGAGCAGTACTTC.

This chain links TRBV6-6 with TRBJ1-1; the match to TRBD1 covers 7 bases. CDR1 is MNHNY and CDR2 is SVGAGI in the germline V gene (reference sequence). With V trimmed by 2 bases and J by 4 bases, 4 bases remained unmatched. This CDR3 region has 14 residues. The CDR3 DNA follows: TGTGCCAGCAGTTACGACAGGGTTGGCACTGAAGCTTTCTTT. This sequence encodes CASSYDRVGTEAFF.

The V call is TRBV2, the J call TRBJ1-3; 7 positions match TRBD1. J was trimmed by 2 bases and V by 5 bases; bases with no gene match: 6. The CDR3 is 15 amino acids. Germline values: CDR1 SNHLY, CDR2 FYNNEI. CDR3 coding DNA: TGTGCCAGCAGTTCGACAGGGTCGGCTGGAAACACCATATATTTT. Its translation: CASSSTGSAGNTIYF. The whole variable domain, remainder taken from reference TRBV2 and TRBJ1-3, is EPEVTQTPSHQVTQMGQEVILRCVPISNHLYFYWYRQILGQKVEFLVSFYNNEISEKSEIFDDQFSVERPDGSNFTLKIRSTKLEDSAMYFCASSSTGSAGNTIYFGEGSWLTVV.

This clone showed up just once. V usage is TRBV28 and J usage is TRBJ2-7, with 11 nucleotides matching TRBD1. The V gene's germline CDR1 is MDHEN and CDR2 SYDVKM. The CDR3 is 15 amino acids. J gave up 6 bases and V 5 bases, and 9 bases lay outside the gene matches. CDR3 sequence (DNA): TGTGCCAGCAGTCCTAGGGGACAGGGGGTCGGCGAGCAGTACTTC. Encoded protein: CASSPRGQGVGEQYF.

The rearrangement links TRBV5-4 to TRBJ2-7; D not resolved. The CDR3 sequence is 13 residues long. V lost 1 base and J lost 2, with 7 bases in between. Germline CDR1 reads SGHNT; CDR2 reads YYREEE (reference sequence). CDR3: CASSLFQTYEQYF. The DNA for the CDR3 is TGTGCCAGCAGCTTGTTCCAGACCTACGAGCAGTACTTC.

The chain employs TRBV7-2 and TRBJ2-5; TRBD1 matches at 10 bases. V lost 5 bases to trimming and J lost 0 bases; unmatched junction nucleotides: 3. The CDR3 extends over 15 amino acids. Germline V gene lookup returns CDR1 SGHTA and CDR2 FQGNSA. CDR3 coding DNA: TGTGCCAGCAGCCCGGACAGGGGGTACCAAGAGACCCAGTACTTC. Protein: CASSPDRGYQETQYF.

This chain connects TRBV15 to TRBJ2-7; a possible D gene is TRBD1 (5 bases). The CDR3 totals 15 residues. Trimming took off 0 bases at V and 4 bases at J, with 13 bases between the two ends. Germline V CDR1 and CDR2: LNHNV, YYDKDF (reference sequence). The chain's CDR3 is CATSRDGDSKYEQYF. The CDR3 region has the DNA TGTGCCACCAGCAGAGATGGAGACAGCAAGTACGAGCAGTACTTC.

This rearrangement joins TRBV6-6 to TRBJ2-3, with 10 bases lining up with TRBD1. Trimming at V came to 6 bases and at J to 5 bases, leaving 8 bases not matched to a gene. The CDR3 is made up of 15 amino acids. Germline V gene sequence: CDR1 MNHNY, CDR2 SVGAGI (reference sequence). CDR3 nucleotide sequence: TGTGCCAGCAGATTTGACAGGGGGCGAGGAGATACGCAGTATTTT. Residues: CASRFDRGRGDTQYF.

This clone has just a few counts. The chain employs TRBV27 and TRBJ1-5; 8 bases align to TRBD1. CDR1 and CDR2 (germline): MNHEY, SMNVEV (reference sequence). The CDR3 totals 14 residues. The V gene end was trimmed by 4 bases and the J gene end by 3 bases; junction bases not matched to a gene: 2. This CDR3 is CASSWDRNNQPQHF. In nucleotides, the CDR3 is TGTGCCAGCAGTTGGGACAGGAACAATCAGCCCCAGCATTTT.

This clone was detected once. This chain's CDR3 is CASSYTPPGQIYGYTF. The CDR3 nucleotides read TGTGCCAGCAGTTACACCCCTCCGGGACAGATCTATGGCTACACCTTC. The chain links TRBV6-5 to TRBJ1-2; 7 bases are a match to TRBD1. The V segment lost 2 bases and the J segment 4 bases; nucleotides outside the gene matches: 10. Germline CDR1 MNHEY, CDR2 SVGAGI. This CDR3 is built from 16 residues.